This T cell receptor (beta chain) emerged from a study of T cells in localized non-small cell lung cancer. Study conclusions and caveats: Uninvolved adjacent lung had higher T cell clonality than tumor and all other tissues. Out of the top 100 tumor clones, a median roughly 52 were seen in adjacent lung. Sequencing was restricted to one tumor region; therefore, heterogeneity remains possible. There was an association of higher blood T cell density with longer overall survival.

The germline V and J ends were trimmed by 4 bases and 5 bases, with 20 bases remaining between them. Germline lookup yields CDR1 MNHEY and CDR2 SMNVEV (reference sequence). CDR3 length equals 16 residues. As for this clone: The antigen is unknown.

Profiled with immunoSEQ multiplex PCR; TCRdb holds only in-frame clones, not every one. The profile covers approximately 4,500 clones, with 85% to 95% appearing a single time and 2.5% to 3.5% taken by the ten largest. The input for sequencing was peripheral blood, taken before any cancer treatment. The sequence was collected from a woman aged 35 to 70 with stage I lung adenocarcinoma. V is TRBV27 and J is TRBJ1-1, with TRBD1 as a possible D gene (5 bases). The CDR3 DNA is TGTGCCAGCAGTTCCGCCGGCTTTCAGGGTAGTACTGAAGCTTTCTTT. Translated: CASSSAGFQGSTEAFF.